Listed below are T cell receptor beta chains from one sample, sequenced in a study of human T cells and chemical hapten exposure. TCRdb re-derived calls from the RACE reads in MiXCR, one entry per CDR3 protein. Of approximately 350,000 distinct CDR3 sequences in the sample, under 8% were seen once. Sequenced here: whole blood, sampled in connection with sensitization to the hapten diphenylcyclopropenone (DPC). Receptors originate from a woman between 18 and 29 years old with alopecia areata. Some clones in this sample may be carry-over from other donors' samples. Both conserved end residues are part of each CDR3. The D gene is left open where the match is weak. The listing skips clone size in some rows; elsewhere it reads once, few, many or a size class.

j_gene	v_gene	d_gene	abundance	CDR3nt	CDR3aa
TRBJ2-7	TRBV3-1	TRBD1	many	TGTGCCAGCAGCCTACAACCCGGACAGGGACTTCCCCCCTCCTACGAGCAGTACTTC	CASSLQPGQGLPPSYEQYF
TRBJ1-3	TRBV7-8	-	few	TGTGCCAGCAGCTCCCCCCAGGCAGGGGTCTCTGGAAACACCATATATTTT	CASSSPQAGVSGNTIYF
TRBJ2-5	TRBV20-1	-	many	TGCAGTGCTACCCTCCACCAGGCGTCAACAATTGACCAGTACTTC	CSATLHQASTIDQYF
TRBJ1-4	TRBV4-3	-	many	TGCGCCAGCAGCCAAGCCTTACCGCAGGGTCGGGAAAAACTGTTTTTT	CASSQALPQGREKLFF
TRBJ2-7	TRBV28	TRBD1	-	TGTGCCAGCAGACAGGGGGGAACCTACGAGCAGTACTTC	CASRQGGTYEQYF
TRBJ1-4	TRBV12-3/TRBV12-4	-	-	TGTGCCAGCAGTATCGGGACGGGCGAAAAACTGTTTTTT	CASSIGTGEKLFF
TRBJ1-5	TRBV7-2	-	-	TGTGCCAGCAGCATCGTGGGCAATCAGCCCCAGCATTTT	CASSIVGNQPQHF
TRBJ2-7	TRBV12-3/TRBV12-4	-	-	TGTGCCAGCAGTTTCCGGGGGCAGGAATATTACGAGCAGTACTTC	CASSFRGQEYYEQYF
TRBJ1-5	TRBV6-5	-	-	TGTGCCAGCAGTTACTCGATAGGGCAAGAGCCCCAGCATTTT	CASSYSIGQEPQHF
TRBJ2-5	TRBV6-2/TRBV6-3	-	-	TGTGCCAGCAGAGAAACGGGACGCCAAGAGACCCAGTACTTC	CASRETGRQETQYF
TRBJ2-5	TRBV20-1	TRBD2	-	TGCAGTGCTAGAAGGAGAAGCGGGGGGATGGAGACCCAGTACTTC	CSARRRSGGMETQYF
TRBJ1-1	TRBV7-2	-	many	TGTGCCAGCAGGGTCGGGAGTTACGACACTGAAGCTTTCTTT	CASRVGSYDTEAFF
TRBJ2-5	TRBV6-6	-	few	TGTGCCACCAGGGCCGGGGGCATCCAAGAGACCCAGTACTTC	CATRAGGIQETQYF
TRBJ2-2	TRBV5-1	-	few	TGCGCCAGCAGCTTGGGGACAACGTACACCGGGGAGCTGTTTTTT	CASSLGTTYTGELFF
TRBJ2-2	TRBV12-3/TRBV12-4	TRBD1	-	TGTGCCAGCAGTTTAAGCCCCGGGACAGGGGCCGGGGAGCTGTTTTTT	CASSLSPGTGAGELFF
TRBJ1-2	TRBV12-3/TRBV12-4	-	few	TGTGCCAGCAGTTCAGGGGAACGTAACTATGGCTACACCTTC	CASSSGERNYGYTF
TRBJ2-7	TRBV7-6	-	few	TGTGCCAGCAGCTCGGGGTCTATAGGGCTGCAGTACTTC	CASSSGSIGLQYF
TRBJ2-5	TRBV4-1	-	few	TGCGCCAGCAGCCAAGTCCCGATAGCGGACCAAGAGACCCAGTACTTC	CASSQVPIADQETQYF
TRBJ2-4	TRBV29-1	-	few	TGCAGCGTTGTTCCCGGGGCCAAAAACATTCAGTACTTC	CSVVPGAKNIQYF
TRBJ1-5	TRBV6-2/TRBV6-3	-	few	TGTGCCAGCACCAAAGGGTCACAGGGAAATCAGCCCCAGCATTTT	CASTKGSQGNQPQHF
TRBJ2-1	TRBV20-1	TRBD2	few	TGCAGTGCTAGAGACCGACTAGCGGGGAGCAATGAGCAGTTCTTC	CSARDRLAGSNEQFF
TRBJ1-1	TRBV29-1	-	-	TGCAGCGTTAAGGGCCAGGCGAACACTGAAGCTTTCTTT	CSVKGQANTEAFF
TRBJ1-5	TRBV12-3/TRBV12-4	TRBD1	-	TGTGCCAGCAGACTTACAGGGGGTGGTCAGCCCCAGCATTTT	CASRLTGGGQPQHF
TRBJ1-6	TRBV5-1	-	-	TGCGCCAGCAGCTTGGAAGTGGACAGCTACGGCTATAATTCACCCCTCCACTTT	CASSLEVDSYGYNSPLHF
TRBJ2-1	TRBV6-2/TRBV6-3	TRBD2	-	TGTGCCACCTCGAGGGGAGGGCGGAATGAGCAGTTCTTC	CATSRGGRNEQFF
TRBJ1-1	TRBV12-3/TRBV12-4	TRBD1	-	TGTGCCAGCAGTTTATGGTCCGGACAGGGGATCGGCACTGAAGCTTTCTTT	CASSLWSGQGIGTEAFF
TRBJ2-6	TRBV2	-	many	TGTGCCAGCAAGAAAATTTCTGGGGCCAACGTCCTGACTTTC	CASKKISGANVLTF
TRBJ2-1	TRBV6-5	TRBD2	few	TGTGCCAGCAGTCGGACTAGCGTAAATGGCAATGAGCAGTTCTTC	CASSRTSVNGNEQFF
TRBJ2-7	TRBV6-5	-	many	TGTGCCAGCAGGAAGAGTTCCTACGAGCAGTACTTC	CASRKSSYEQYF